The 21 T cell receptor beta chains below all came from one sample that was sequenced in a study of blood T cell repertoires in COVID-19. Clones were sequenced by immunoSEQ multiplex PCR, and TCRdb holds only the in-frame ones, with some missing. Of about 50,000 clones detected, roughly 88% appear once; the ten largest clones hold approximately 2.1%. The specimen was peripheral blood. The receptor set was obtained from a woman aged 55-69 years with acute or convalescent COVID-19.

This chain joins TRBV11-2 and TRBJ2-7; 7 bases match TRBD2. V lost 5 bases to trimming and J lost 1 base; unmatched junction nucleotides: 8. Germline assignment: CDR1 SGHAT and CDR2 FQNNGV. This CDR3 contains 15 residues. CDR3 loop: CASSRGGARSYEQYF. DNA of the CDR3: TGTGCCAGCAGCCGGGGAGGGGCGAGGTCCTACGAGCAGTACTTC.

The chain employs TRBV4-1 and TRBJ1-2, with 10 positions matching TRBD1. Trimming took 4 bases from V and 6 from J; bases not matched to a gene: 5. The CDR3 loop spans 14 amino acids. Germline V gene data show CDR1 as MGHRA and CDR2 as YSYEKL. CDR3 bases: TGCGCCAGCAGCCGTCCCGGGACAGGGGATGGCTACACCTTC. Protein product: CASSRPGTGDGYTF.

This chain connects TRBV7-3 to TRBJ2-1, with 9 bases fitting TRBD2. The CDR3 sequence is 16 residues long. Per the germline V gene, CDR1 is SGHTA and CDR2 is FQGTGA. Trimming cost V 5 bases and J 4 bases; bases outside gene matches: 9. CDR3 residues: CASSPKAGGRYNEQFF. The CDR3 coding sequence is TGTGCCAGCAGCCCAAAGGCGGGAGGGCGGTACAATGAGCAGTTCTTC.

The chain uses TRBV2 and TRBJ1-5, with 11 bases that match TRBD1. The CDR3 runs to 13 residues. J was trimmed by 9 bases and V by 6 bases; bases with no gene match: 4. The germline CDR1 and CDR2 sequences are SNHLY and FYNNEI. This CDR3 is CASSPGQGGPQHF. Here the CDR3 DNA reads TGTGCCAGCAGCCCGGGACAGGGGGGGCCCCAGCATTTT.

This chain connects TRBV24-1 to TRBJ2-6; D is uncertain. Germline V CDR1 and CDR2: KGHDR, SFDVKD. CDR3 size: 15 residues. Trimming left V 3 bases short and J 0 bases short, with 5 bases between. The CDR3: CATSDADSGANVLTF. The DNA of the CDR3 is TGTGCCACCAGTGATGCAGACTCTGGGGCCAACGTCCTGACTTTC.

This clone was found once. This chain connects TRBV7-6 to TRBJ1-4, with a tentative D call TRBD1 (5 bases). The CDR3 loop spans 14 amino acids. Germline values: CDR1 SGHVS, CDR2 FNYEAQ. The V gene lost 4 bases and the J gene lost 11 bases, with 17 bases spanning the gap. The CDR3 spells CASSSARQGEKLFF. CDR3 in DNA: TGTGCCAGCAGCTCAGCCCGCCAGGGCGAGAAACTGTTTTTT.

Turning to this clone: Other nucleotide sequences from this sample produce the same CDR3. The chain uses TRBV6-1 and TRBJ2-3, with 13 nucleotides matching TRBD2. J was trimmed by 4 bases and V by 2 bases; bases with no gene match: 0. The germline V gene has CDR1 MNHNS and CDR2 SASEGT. The CDR3 loop spans 15 amino acids. This CDR3 is CASSETSGGADTQYF. The CDR3 nucleotides read TGTGCCAGCAGTGAAACTAGCGGGGGGGCAGATACGCAGTATTTT.

The chain employs TRBV2 and TRBJ2-5; 7 positions match TRBD2. Germline assignment: CDR1 SNHLY and CDR2 FYNNEI. The CDR3 has 16 residues. Unmatched junction bases numbered 8, after V lost 2 bases and J lost 2 bases. The CDR3 sequence is CASSENAPSGQETQYF. In DNA, the CDR3 is TGTGCCAGCAGTGAAAACGCGCCTAGCGGTCAAGAGACCCAGTACTTC.

This clone was seen a few times. The chain employs TRBV11-2 and TRBJ2-5, with D perhaps matching TRBD1 (5 bases). Germline V lookup: CDR1 SGHAT, CDR2 FQNNGV. V dropped 5 bases and J dropped 5 bases, with 15 bases sitting between them. The CDR3 contains 14 residues. Written as DNA, the CDR3 is TGTGCCAGCAGCGCAAACAGGTTTGGGGAGACCCAGTACTTC. It codes for CASSANRFGETQYF. Using reference TRBV11-2 and TRBJ2-5 for the parts outside the CDR3, the full variable domain is EAGVAQSPRYKIIEKRQSVAFWCNPISGHATLYWYQQILGQGPKLLIQFQNNGVVDDSQLPKDRFSAERLKGVDSTLKIQPAKLEDSAVYLCASSANRFGETQYFGPGTRLLVL.

The rearrangement joins TRBV5-1 to TRBJ1-6; 8 bases align to TRBD1. This CDR3 region has 14 residues. Trimming cost V 4 bases and J 10 bases; bases outside gene matches: 7. Germline V lookup: CDR1 SGHRS, CDR2 YFSETQ. The CDR3 sequence is CASSEGQVESPLHF. The CDR3, as DNA: TGCGCCAGCAGCGAGGGACAGGTGGAATCACCCCTCCACTTT.

This chain uses TRBV4-1 with TRBJ1-5; TRBD1 aligns across 9 bases. The germline gives CDR1 MGHRA, CDR2 YSYEKL. J gave up 4 bases and V 2 bases, and 9 bases lay outside the gene matches. The CDR3 has 17 amino acids. The CDR3 is CASSQRRGQGRNQPQHF. CDR3 nucleotides: TGCGCCAGCAGCCAACGGCGAGGACAGGGGAGGAATCAGCCCCAGCATTTT.

The genes are TRBV21-1 and TRBJ2-2; TRBD1, the table's D call, was not compared with the DNA. TRBV21-1 is a recognized pseudogene. This CDR3 is built from 16 residues. The CDR3 sequence: CASVRRQWYSTGELFF. The CDR3 DNA is TGTGCCAGCGTGAGGAGACAGTGGTACTCCACCGGGGAGCTGTTTTTT.

The rearrangement links TRBV7-2 to TRBJ2-7, with 10 bases matching TRBD2. This CDR3 is 15 amino acids long. Per germline, CDR1 SGHTA and CDR2 FQGNSA. The V and J ends lost 1 base and 2 bases, in that order; junction bases with no gene match: 2. As DNA, the CDR3 is TGTGCCAGCAGCTTAGAAAGCGGGAGGGCCTACGAGCAGTACTTC. Its translation: CASSLESGRAYEQYF.

The chain links TRBV24-1 to TRBJ2-3; tentatively, D is TRBD1 (5 bases). There are 17 residues in the CDR3. V was trimmed by 4 bases and J by 1 base, leaving 17 bases between them. Germline V gene lookup returns CDR1 KGHDR and CDR2 SFDVKD. This CDR3 reads CATSDGPGGRGTDTQYF. In nucleotides, the CDR3 is TGTGCCACCAGTGACGGCCCAGGTGGCAGGGGCACAGATACGCAGTATTTT.

The chain recombines TRBV6-5 with TRBJ1-2, with 7 bases matching TRBD1. The CDR3 has 14 amino acids. Trimming took 6 bases from V and 7 from J; bases not matched to a gene: 11. CDR1 is MNHEY, CDR2 SVGAGI, per germline. Here the CDR3 DNA reads TGTGCCAGCAGGAACAGGGGCCTGTTGGGTGGCTACACCTTC. Protein product: CASRNRGLLGGYTF.

This clone came up once. The chain employs TRBV6-1 and TRBJ1-3, with D unclear. The CDR3 length is 16 residues. V was cut by 2 bases and J by 0 bases, with 11 bases left in between. Germline lookup yields CDR1 MNHNS and CDR2 SASEGT. CDR3 nucleotides: TGTGCCAGCAGTGAATACTTAGGAGCCTCTGGAAACACCATATATTTT. This codes for CASSEYLGASGNTIYF.

V is TRBV7-2 and J is TRBJ1-1, with 7 bases lining up with TRBD1. The CDR3 length is 15 residues. Germline V gene sequence: CDR1 SGHTA, CDR2 FQGNSA. With V trimmed by 4 bases and J by 5 bases, 10 bases remained unmatched. The chain's CDR3 is CASSYSNTGATEAFF. The CDR3 coding sequence is TGTGCCAGCAGCTATTCAAATACAGGGGCAACTGAAGCTTTCTTT.

V and J are TRBV6-1 and TRBJ1-5; D remains unclear. The ends were cut back, 2 bases at V and 5 bases at J, with 13 bases in the middle. CDR3 length equals 15 residues. Germline CDR1 and CDR2: MNHNS and SASEGT. CDR3 amino acids: CASSESPGDHQPQHF. Written as DNA, the CDR3 is TGTGCCAGCAGTGAATCTCCGGGAGATCATCAGCCCCAGCATTTT.

This rearrangement joins TRBV14 to TRBJ2-2, with 14 bases that match TRBD2. The germline V gene encodes CDR1 SGHDN and CDR2 FVKESK. This CDR3 is 18 amino acids long. Trimming took 1 base from V and 5 from J; bases not matched to a gene: 6. CDR3 in amino acids: CASSQGLGLAGGTGELFF. CDR3 nucleotides: TGTGCCAGCAGCCAAGGTCTTGGACTAGCGGGAGGAACCGGGGAGCTGTTTTTT.

This rearrangement joins TRBV18 to TRBJ2-1, with 12 bases matching TRBD1. This CDR3 contains 16 residues. Looked up from germline, CDR1 is KGHSH and CDR2 is LQKENI. J gave up 4 bases and V 6 bases, and 7 bases lay outside the gene matches. CDR3 coding DNA: TGTGCCAGCTCCTATCGGGACAGGGGGCGGTACAATGAGCAGTTCTTC. Residues: CASSYRDRGRYNEQFF.

V usage is TRBV5-1 and J usage is TRBJ2-3, with TRBD1 identical over 9 bases. The CDR3 is 16 amino acids. Looked up from germline, CDR1 is SGHRS and CDR2 is YFSETQ. The V and J ends lost 4 bases and 3 bases, in that order; junction bases with no gene match: 9. CDR3 nucleotide sequence: TGCGCCAGCAGCGAACAGGGGGCGCTTGGGACAGATACGCAGTATTTT. It encodes CASSEQGALGTDTQYF.